The clone carrying this TCR beta chain came up many times. Its antigen is as yet unknown. This entry comes from a study of Graves' ophthalmopathy and Graves' hyperthyroidism. About the study: The blood sample was drawn at first diagnosis and before any treatment.

Diagnosis relied on clinical symptoms, serum thyroxine, TRAb, thyroid ultrasound and orbital computed tomography. From germline, CDR1 is SGHVS and CDR2 FQNEAQ. The CDR3 is made up of 17 amino acids. Trimming took 1 base from V and 0 from J; bases not matched to a gene: 6. RNA transcripts served as template for amplifying TCR beta CDR3 sequences. First-round RT-PCR employed HTBI primers, with a second-round multiplex PCR after it. Via MiXCR, TCRdb re-called the multiplex PCR reads, giving one row per CDR3 protein. The sample lists about 220,000 distinct CDR3 sequences; under 25% were seen once. The study's findings and limits: Sensitivity of 87.88% and specificity of 65% to 83% were achieved when a 13-signature model separated ophthalmopathy from stable hyperthyroidism.

The V and J genes are TRBV7-8 and TRBJ2-7; 10 bases map to TRBD2. Sequenced: peripheral blood. This clonotype originated in a woman in her forties or fifties with Graves' ophthalmopathy. CDR3 sequence reads: CASSLVRASGSSYEQYF. CDR3 coding DNA: TGTGCCAGCAGCTTAGTCAGGGCTAGCGGGAGCTCCTACGAGCAGTACTTC.